This TCR beta chain emerged from a study of T cell clonality in common variable immunodeficiency. This CDR3 is 15 amino acids long. V was clipped by 7 bases and J by 4 bases; unmatched bases: 11. The table lists this clone with many counts. Antigen unknown. The CDR3 goes on 3 residues after the read ends, and that part is filled in from the germline J gene. Generated by immunoSEQ multiplex PCR, the TCRdb table keeps only in-frame clones and is missing some. This set yields about 59,000 clones and no singletons; the top ten hold 0.7% to 0.95%. Both groups were predominantly of Caucasian heritage. General study results and limits: TCRbeta clonality was increased in CVID versus healthy controls.

J is TRBJ2-7 and V is TRBV23-1; 9 positions agree with TRBD1. TRBV23-1 is identified as an open reading frame with a role that is uncertain. The sequenced sample consisted of peripheral blood mononuclear cells. The TCR sequence derives from a person between 18 and 70 years old in good health. CDR3 amino acids: CASNPDRGAWYEQYF. Incomplete CDR3 DNA: TGCGCCAGCAACCCGGACAGGGGCGCATGGTACGAG.